The entry below gives a single T cell receptor (beta chain) sequence along with its context. One junction end does not reproduce the germline sequence, and a read error may be involved. These data belong to a study of radiotherapy plus CTLA-4 blockade in lung cancer. Overall study context: Objective response was observed in roughly 20% of patients, and disease control in about 30%.

Chemo-refractory metastatic non-small-cell lung cancer patients received focal radiation with ipilimumab CTLA-4 blockade. Generated by immunoSEQ multiplex PCR, the TCRdb table keeps only in-frame clones and is missing some. Of some 100,000 clones listed, about 85% are singletons. The CDR3 has 15 residues. The germline gives CDR1 MNHEY, CDR2 SVGAGI. The sequences come from peripheral blood, collected from a patient treated with radiotherapy plus ipilimumab. The V gene is TRBV6-5, the J gene TRBJ2-5; D is possibly TRBD2 (6 bases). The source is a human donor with non-small cell lung cancer that progressed on radiotherapy plus ipilimumab. In DNA form, the CDR3 reads TGTGCCAGCAGTTACCGGGGTTGGGGGGAAGAGGCCCAGTACTTC. Its translation is CASSYRGWGEEAQYF.